This T cell receptor (beta chain) was observed in a study of OX40 agonist ivuxolimab in advanced cancers. J lost 1 base, V lost 5 bases, and 2 bases had no gene match. The CDR3 covers 14 residues. Germline CDR1 and CDR2: ENHRY and SYGVKD. Using immunoSEQ multiplex PCR, the repertoire was profiled, and TCRdb retains in-frame clones only, with some absent. Of roughly 82,000 clones in the sample, roughly 90% are singletons; the top ten hold approximately 9.1%. The chain uses TRBV10-3 and TRBJ1-5; 7 bases match TRBD1. Sequenced here: CD4+ or CD8+ T cells sorted from blood, sampled in a trial of the OX40 agonist ivuxolimab. This receptor was taken from an adult with an advanced solid tumor such as melanoma, head and neck, liver or kidney cancer. Here the CDR3 DNA reads TGTGCCATCAGTATACAGGGGAGCAATCAGCCCCAGCATTTT. Its translation is CAISIQGSNQPQHF.